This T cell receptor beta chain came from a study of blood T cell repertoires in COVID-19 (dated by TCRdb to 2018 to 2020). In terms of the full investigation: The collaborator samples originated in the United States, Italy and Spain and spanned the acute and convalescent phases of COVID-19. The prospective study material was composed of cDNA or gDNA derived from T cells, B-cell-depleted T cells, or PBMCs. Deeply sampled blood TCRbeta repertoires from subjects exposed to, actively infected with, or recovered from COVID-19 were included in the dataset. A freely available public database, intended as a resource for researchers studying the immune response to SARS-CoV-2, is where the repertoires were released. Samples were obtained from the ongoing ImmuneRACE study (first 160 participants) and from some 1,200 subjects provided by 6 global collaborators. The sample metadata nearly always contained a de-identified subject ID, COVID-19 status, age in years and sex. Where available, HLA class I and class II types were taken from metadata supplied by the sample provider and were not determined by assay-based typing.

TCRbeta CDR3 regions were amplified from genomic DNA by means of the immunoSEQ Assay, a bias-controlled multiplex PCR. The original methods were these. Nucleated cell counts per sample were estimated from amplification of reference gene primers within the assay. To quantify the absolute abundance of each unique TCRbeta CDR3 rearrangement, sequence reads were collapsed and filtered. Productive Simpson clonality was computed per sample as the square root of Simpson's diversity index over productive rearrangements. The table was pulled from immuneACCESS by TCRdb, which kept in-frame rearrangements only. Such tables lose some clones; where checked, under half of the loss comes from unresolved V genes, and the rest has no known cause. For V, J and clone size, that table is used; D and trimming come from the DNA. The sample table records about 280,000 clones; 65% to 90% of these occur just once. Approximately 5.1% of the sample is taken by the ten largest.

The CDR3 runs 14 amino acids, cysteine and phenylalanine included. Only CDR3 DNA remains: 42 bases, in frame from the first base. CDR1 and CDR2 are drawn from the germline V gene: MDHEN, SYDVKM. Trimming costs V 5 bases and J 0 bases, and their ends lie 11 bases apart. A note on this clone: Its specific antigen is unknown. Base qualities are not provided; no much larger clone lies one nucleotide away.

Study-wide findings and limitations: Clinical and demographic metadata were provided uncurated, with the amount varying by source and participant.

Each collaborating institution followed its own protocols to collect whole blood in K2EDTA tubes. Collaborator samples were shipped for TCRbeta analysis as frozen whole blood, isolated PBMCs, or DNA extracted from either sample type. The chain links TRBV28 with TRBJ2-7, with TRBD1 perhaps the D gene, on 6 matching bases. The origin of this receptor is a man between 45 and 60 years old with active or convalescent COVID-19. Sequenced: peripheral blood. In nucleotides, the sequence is TGTGCCAGCAGTCCACCGGGACACTCCTACGAGCAGTACTTC. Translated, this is CASSPPGHSYEQYF.